The clone carrying this TCR beta chain has a handful of counts. The sample belongs to a study of blood T cell repertoires in COVID-19. Authors' processing steps: The assay estimated nucleated cells by amplifying reference gene primers. Sequencing was performed with immunoSEQ multiplex PCR; in TCRdb, only in-frame clones are kept and a portion is missing. V, J and clone size were drawn from that table, and D and trimming were deduced from the DNA. The data hold 180,000 or so clones, with approximately 85% observed a single time. V trimming: 1 base; J trimming: 1 base; junction bases outside the gene matches: 6. The V gene's germline CDR1 is MGHRA and CDR2 YSYEKL. The CDR3 covers 16 residues.

Sequenced: peripheral blood. This sequence was found in a human donor with active or convalescent COVID-19. The donor label of this sample is uncertain. The V gene is TRBV4-1, the J gene TRBJ2-7, with 8 bases lining up with TRBD2. This chain's CDR3 is CASSQVSGRVSYEQYF. In DNA form, the CDR3 reads TGCGCCAGCAGCCAAGTTTCCGGGAGGGTATCCTACGAGCAGTACTTC.